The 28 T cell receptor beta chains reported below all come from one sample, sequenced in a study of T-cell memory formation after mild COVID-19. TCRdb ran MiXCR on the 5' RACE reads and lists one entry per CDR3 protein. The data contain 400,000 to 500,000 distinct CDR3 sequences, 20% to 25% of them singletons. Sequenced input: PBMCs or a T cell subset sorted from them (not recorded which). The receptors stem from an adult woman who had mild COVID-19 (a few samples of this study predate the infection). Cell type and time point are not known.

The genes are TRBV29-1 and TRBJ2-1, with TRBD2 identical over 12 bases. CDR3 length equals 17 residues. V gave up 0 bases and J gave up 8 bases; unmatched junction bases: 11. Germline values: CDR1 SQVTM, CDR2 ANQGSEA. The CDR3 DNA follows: TGCAGCGTTGAAGAGGGATCGACTAGCGGGAGTTTGGATGAGCAGTTCTTC. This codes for CSVEEGSTSGSLDEQFF.

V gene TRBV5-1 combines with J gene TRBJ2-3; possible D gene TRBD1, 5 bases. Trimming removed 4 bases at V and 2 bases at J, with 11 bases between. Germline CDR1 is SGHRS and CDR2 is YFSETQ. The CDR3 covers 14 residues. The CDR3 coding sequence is TGCGCCAGCAGCCCAGGCAGGGACACAGATACGCAGTATTTT. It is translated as CASSPGRDTDTQYF. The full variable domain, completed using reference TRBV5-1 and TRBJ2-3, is KAGVTQTPRYLIKTRGQQVTLSCSPISGHRSVSWYQQTPGQGLQFLFEYFSETQRNKGNFPGRFSGRQFSNSRSEMNVSTLELGDSALYLCASSPGRDTDTQYFGPGTRLTVL.

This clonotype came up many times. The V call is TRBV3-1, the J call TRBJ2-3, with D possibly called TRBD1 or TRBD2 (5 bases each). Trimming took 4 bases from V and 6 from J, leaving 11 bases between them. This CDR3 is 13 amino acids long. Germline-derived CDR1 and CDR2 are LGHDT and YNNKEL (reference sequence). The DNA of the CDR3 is TGTGCCAGCAGCCTGAAAGGGACCGATACGCAGTATTTT. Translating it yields CASSLKGTDTQYF.

CDR3 in amino acids: CASSETQGAISNQPQHF. Here the CDR3 DNA reads TGTGCCAGCAGCGAAACTCAGGGAGCTATAAGCAATCAGCCCCAGCATTTT. The V gene is TRBV27, the J gene TRBJ1-5, with D perhaps TRBD1 (5 bases). The CDR3 consists of 17 residues. The V gene lost 6 bases and the J gene lost 1 base, with 19 bases spanning the gap. From germline, CDR1 is MNHEY and CDR2 SMNVEV (reference sequence).

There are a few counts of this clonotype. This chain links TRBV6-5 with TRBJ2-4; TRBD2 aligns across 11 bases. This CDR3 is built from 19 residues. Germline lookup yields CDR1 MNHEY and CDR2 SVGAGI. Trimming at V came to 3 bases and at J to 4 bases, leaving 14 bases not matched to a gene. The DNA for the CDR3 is TGTGCCAGCAGTTATATGGGTAGCGGGGGGGCGTCCGTTAAAAACATTCAGTACTTC. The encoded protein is CASSYMGSGGASVKNIQYF.

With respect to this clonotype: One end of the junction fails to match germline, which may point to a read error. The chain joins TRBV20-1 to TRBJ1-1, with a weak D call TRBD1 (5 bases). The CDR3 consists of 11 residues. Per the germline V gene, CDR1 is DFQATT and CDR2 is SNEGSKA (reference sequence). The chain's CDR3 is CSALGAQLLIF. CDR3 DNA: TGCAGTGCTCTCGGGGCCCAATTACTAATCTTT.

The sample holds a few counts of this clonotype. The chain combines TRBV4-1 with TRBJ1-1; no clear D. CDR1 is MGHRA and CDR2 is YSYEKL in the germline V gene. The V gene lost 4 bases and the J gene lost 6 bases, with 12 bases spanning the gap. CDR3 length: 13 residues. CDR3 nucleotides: TGCGCCAGCAGCCTCCCCGGGTCCCCTGAAGCTTTCTTT. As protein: CASSLPGSPEAFF.

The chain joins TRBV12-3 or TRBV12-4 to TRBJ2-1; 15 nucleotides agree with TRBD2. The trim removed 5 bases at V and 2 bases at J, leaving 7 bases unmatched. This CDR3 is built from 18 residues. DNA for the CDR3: TGTGCCAGCAGTCAATGGACTAGCGGGGGGGCCGCCTACAATGAGCAGTTCTTC. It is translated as CASSQWTSGGAAYNEQFF.

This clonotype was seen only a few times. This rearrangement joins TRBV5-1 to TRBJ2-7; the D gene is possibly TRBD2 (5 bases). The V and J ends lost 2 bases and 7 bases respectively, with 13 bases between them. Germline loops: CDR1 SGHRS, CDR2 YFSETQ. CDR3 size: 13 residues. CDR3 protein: CASSLNGLLEQYF. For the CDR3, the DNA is TGCGCCAGCAGCTTAAATGGACTCTTGGAGCAGTACTTC. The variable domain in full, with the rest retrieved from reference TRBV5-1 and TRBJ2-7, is KAGVTQTPRYLIKTRGQQVTLSCSPISGHRSVSWYQQTPGQGLQFLFEYFSETQRNKGNFPGRFSGRQFSNSRSEMNVSTLELGDSALYLCASSLNGLLEQYFGPGTRLTVT.

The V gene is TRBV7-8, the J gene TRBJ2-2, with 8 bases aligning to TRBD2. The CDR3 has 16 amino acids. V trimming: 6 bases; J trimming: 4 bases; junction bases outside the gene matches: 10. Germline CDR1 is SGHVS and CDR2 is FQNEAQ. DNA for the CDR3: TGTGCCAGCAGAGCGCCGGGAGGGTTAAGCACCGGGGAGCTGTTTTTT. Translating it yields CASRAPGGLSTGELFF. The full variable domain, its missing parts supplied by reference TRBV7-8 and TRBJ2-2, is GAGVSQSPRYKVAKRGQDVALRCDPISGHVSLFWYQQALGQGPEFLTYFQNEAQLDKSGLPSDRFFAERPEGSVSTLKIQRTQQEDSAVYLCASRAPGGLSTGELFFGEGSRLTVL.

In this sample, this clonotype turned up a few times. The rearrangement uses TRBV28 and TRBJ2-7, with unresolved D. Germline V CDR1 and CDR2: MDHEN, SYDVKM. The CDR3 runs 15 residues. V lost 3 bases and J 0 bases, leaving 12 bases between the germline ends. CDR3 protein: CASSFGKGTSYEQYF. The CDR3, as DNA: TGTGCCAGCAGTTTTGGAAAGGGAACCTCCTACGAGCAGTACTTC.

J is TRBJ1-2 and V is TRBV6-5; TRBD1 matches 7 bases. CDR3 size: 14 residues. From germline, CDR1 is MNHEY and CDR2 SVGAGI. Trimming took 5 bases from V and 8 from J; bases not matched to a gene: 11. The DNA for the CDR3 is TGTGCCAGCAGTCCCTACACAGGGGTTGGGGGCTACACCTTC. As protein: CASSPYTGVGGYTF.

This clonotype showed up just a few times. CDR3 protein: CSARGSGGADTQYF. Written as DNA, the CDR3 is TGCAGTGCTAGAGGGAGCGGGGGGGCGGATACGCAGTATTTT. This rearrangement joins TRBV20-1 to TRBJ2-3; 10 bases are a match to TRBD2. Per the germline V gene, CDR1 is DFQATT and CDR2 is SNEGSKA (reference sequence). J gave up 6 bases and V 1 base, and 4 bases lay outside the gene matches. This CDR3 is built from 14 residues.

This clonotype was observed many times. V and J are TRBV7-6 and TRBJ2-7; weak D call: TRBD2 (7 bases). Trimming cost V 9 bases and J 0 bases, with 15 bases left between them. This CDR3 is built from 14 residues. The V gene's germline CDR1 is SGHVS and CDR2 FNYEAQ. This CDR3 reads CASSRGGSSYEQYF. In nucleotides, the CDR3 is TGTGCCAGTTCGAGGGGGGGCTCCTCCTACGAGCAGTACTTC.

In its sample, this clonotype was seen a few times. The CDR3 reads CASSNTAGRGYTF. The DNA for the CDR3 is TGTGCCAGCAGCAACACCGCCGGTAGAGGCTACACCTTC. This rearrangement joins TRBV12-3 or TRBV12-4 to TRBJ1-2; the D is unclear. Trimming removed 6 bases at V and 8 bases at J, with 16 bases between. The CDR3 runs 13 residues.

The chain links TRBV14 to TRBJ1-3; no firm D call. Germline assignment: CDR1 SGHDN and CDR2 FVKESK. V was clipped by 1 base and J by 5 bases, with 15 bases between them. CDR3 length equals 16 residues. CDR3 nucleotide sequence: TGTGCCAGCAGCCAAGGATCCCCAAACCATCGAAACACCATATATTTT. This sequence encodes CASSQGSPNHRNTIYF.

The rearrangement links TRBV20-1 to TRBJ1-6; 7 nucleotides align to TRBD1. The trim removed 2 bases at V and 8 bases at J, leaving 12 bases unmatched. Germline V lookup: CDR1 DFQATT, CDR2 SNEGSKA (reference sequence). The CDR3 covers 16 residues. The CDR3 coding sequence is TGCAGTGCTAGAAGGAGGTCCGGGACAGACTATTCACCCCTCCACTTT. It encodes CSARRRSGTDYSPLHF.

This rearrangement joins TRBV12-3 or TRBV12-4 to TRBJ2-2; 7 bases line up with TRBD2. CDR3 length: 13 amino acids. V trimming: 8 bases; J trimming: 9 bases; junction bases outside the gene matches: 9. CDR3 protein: CASGRQGGRELFF. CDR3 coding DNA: TGTGCCAGCGGTCGGCAGGGAGGGAGGGAGCTGTTTTTT.

CDR3 DNA: TGTGCCAGCAGCTTCGGACTAGCGGGAGGGCTCACAGATACGCAGTATTTT. This gives the protein CASSFGLAGGLTDTQYF. The V gene is TRBV11-2, the J gene TRBJ2-3, with 15 bases identical to TRBD2. The ends lost 3 bases at V and 2 bases at J; junction bases unmatched: 3. The CDR3 sequence is 17 residues long. Germline CDR1 is SGHAT and CDR2 is FQNNGV.

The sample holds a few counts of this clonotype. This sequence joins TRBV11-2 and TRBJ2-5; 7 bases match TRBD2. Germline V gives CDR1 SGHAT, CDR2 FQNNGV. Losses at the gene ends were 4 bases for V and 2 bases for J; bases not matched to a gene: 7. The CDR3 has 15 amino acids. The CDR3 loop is CASSSQGGIQETQYF. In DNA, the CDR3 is TGTGCCAGCAGCTCCCAGGGAGGGATACAAGAGACCCAGTACTTC.

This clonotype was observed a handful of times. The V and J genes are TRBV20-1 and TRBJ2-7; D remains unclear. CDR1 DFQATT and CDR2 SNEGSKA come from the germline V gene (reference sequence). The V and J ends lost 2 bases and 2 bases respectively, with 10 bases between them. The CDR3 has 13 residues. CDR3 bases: TGCAGTGCTAGATCGGGCCTTGCCTACGAGCAGTACTTC. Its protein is CSARSGLAYEQYF.

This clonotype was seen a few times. This CDR3 is CSAHRRLAGAYEQYF. The CDR3 region has the DNA TGCAGTGCCCATCGAAGGCTAGCGGGGGCCTACGAGCAGTACTTC. The chain links TRBV20-1 to TRBJ2-7; TRBD2 matches 10 bases. Germline CDR1 and CDR2: DFQATT and SNEGSKA (reference sequence). The CDR3 length is 15 residues. The J segment lost 2 bases and the V segment lost 6 bases, leaving 10 bases of the junction unmatched.

CDR3: CASSLSTVPRFSYTF. CDR3 coding DNA: TGTGCCAGCAGTTTGTCGACAGTGCCAAGATTTAGCTACACCTTC. The rearrangement links TRBV12-3 or TRBV12-4 to TRBJ1-2; tentatively, D is TRBD1 (5 bases). This CDR3 has 15 residues. V lost 3 bases and J 9 bases, leaving 20 bases between the germline ends.

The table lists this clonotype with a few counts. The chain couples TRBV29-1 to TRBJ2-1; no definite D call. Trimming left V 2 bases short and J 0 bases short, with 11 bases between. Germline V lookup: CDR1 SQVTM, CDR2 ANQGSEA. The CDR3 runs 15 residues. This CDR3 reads CSVEKALVSYNEQFF. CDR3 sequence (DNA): TGCAGCGTTGAAAAGGCCCTGGTCTCCTACAATGAGCAGTTCTTC.

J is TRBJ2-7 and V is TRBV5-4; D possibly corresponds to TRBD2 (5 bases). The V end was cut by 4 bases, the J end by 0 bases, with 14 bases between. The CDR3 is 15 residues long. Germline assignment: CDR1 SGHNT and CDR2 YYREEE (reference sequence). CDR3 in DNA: TGTGCCAGCAGCACCGGACTCGCTAGCTCCTACGAGCAGTACTTC. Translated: CASSTGLASSYEQYF. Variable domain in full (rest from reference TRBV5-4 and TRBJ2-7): ETGVTQSPTHLIKTRGQQVTLRCSSQSGHNTVSWYQQALGQGPQFIFQYYREEENGRGNFPPRFSGLQFPNYSSELNVNALELDDSALYLCASSTGLASSYEQYFGPGTRLTVT.

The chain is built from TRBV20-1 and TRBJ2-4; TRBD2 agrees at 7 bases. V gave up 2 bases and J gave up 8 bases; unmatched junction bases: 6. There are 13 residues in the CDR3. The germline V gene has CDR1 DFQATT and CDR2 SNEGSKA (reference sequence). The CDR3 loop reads CSARSGREDIQYF. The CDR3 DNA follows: TGCAGTGCTAGATCGGGGAGGGAAGACATTCAGTACTTC.

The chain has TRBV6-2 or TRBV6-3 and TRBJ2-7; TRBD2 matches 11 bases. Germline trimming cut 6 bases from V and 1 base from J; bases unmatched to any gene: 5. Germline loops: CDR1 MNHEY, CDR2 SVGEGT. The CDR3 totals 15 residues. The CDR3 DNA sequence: TGTGCCAGCAGAAAGGGACTAGCGGAATCCTACGAGCAGTACTTC. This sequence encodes CASRKGLAESYEQYF.

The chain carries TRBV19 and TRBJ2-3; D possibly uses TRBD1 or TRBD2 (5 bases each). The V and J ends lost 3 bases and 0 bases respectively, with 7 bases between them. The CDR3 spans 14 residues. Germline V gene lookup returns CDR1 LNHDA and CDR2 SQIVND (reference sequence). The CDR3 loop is CASSIRDSTDTQYF. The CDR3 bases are TGTGCCAGTAGTATCCGGGACAGCACAGATACGCAGTATTTT.